This entry lists 10 T cell receptor beta chains sequenced from one sample in a study of response to subunit inactivated influenza vaccine. Via MiXCR, TCRdb re-called the RT-PCR reads, giving one row per CDR3 protein. The sample consists of about 500,000 distinct CDR3 sequences, 16% of them appearing once. The source material was CD4+ T cells sorted from PBMCs, sampled around 25 months after vaccination. The source of these receptors is a man between 50 and 69 years old who received an inactivated influenza vaccine.

This sequence joins TRBV11-2 and TRBJ2-3; D is perhaps TRBD1 or TRBD2 (6 bases each). Germline values: CDR1 SGHAT, CDR2 FQNNGV. V was pared by 0 bases and J by 2 bases, with 12 bases between. The CDR3 contains 16 residues. This CDR3 is CASSLDPGADTDTQYF. Here the CDR3 DNA reads TGTGCCAGCAGCTTAGATCCGGGGGCCGACACAGATACGCAGTATTTT.

This clonotype was detected only a few times. The rearrangement links TRBV4-3 to TRBJ1-5; unclear D gene. V lost 1 base and J 0 bases, leaving 4 bases between the germline ends. CDR3 length equals 14 residues. Germline V gives CDR1 LGHNA, CDR2 YSLEER. CDR3 nucleotide sequence: TGCGCCAGCAGCCAAGCCTATAGCAATCAGCCCCAGCATTTT. Translation: CASSQAYSNQPQHF.

The chain has TRBV20-1 and TRBJ2-3; unclear D gene. The germline V gene encodes CDR1 DFQATT and CDR2 SNEGSKA (reference sequence). Trimming left V 3 bases short and J 2 bases short, with 12 bases between. CDR3 length: 14 amino acids. CDR3 loop: CSASRLNPTDTQYF. In nucleotides, the CDR3 is TGCAGTGCTAGCCGACTGAATCCCACAGATACGCAGTATTTT.

A few counts support this clonotype. V is TRBV20-1 and J is TRBJ1-3, with D hard to call. CDR1 is DFQATT, CDR2 SNEGSKA, per germline (reference sequence). There are 13 residues in the CDR3. Trimming stripped 6 bases from V and 0 bases from J, with 9 bases between. In DNA form, the CDR3 reads TGCAGTGCCGCGCCGCTCTCTGGAAACACCATATATTTT. It encodes CSAAPLSGNTIYF.

This clonotype has only a few counts. The gene calls are TRBV6-5 and TRBJ1-5; possible D gene TRBD1, 5 bases. This CDR3 has 14 residues. The germline V and J ends were trimmed by 5 bases and 0 bases, with 8 bases remaining between them. In germline, CDR1 is MNHEY, CDR2 SVGAGI. The CDR3 is CASSNTGSNQPQHF. The CDR3 nucleotides are TGTGCCAGCAGTAACACAGGTAGCAATCAGCCCCAGCATTTT.

This chain uses TRBV10-3 with TRBJ2-4; possibly TRBD1 or TRBD2 for D (5 bases each). Trimming removed 6 bases at V and 7 bases at J, with 10 bases between. The germline CDR1 and CDR2 sequences are ENHRY and SYGVKD. This CDR3 is 12 amino acids long. CDR3 sequence reads: CAIRGTGNIQYF. CDR3 in DNA: TGTGCCATCAGGGGGACGGGTAACATTCAGTACTTC.

This rearrangement joins TRBV5-6 to TRBJ2-7; D unclear. Germline loops: CDR1 SGHDT, CDR2 YYEEEE. This CDR3 contains 14 residues. The V gene lost 4 bases and the J gene lost 0 bases, with 11 bases spanning the gap. The CDR3 is CASSPGLLSYEQYF. The CDR3 nucleotides are TGTGCCAGCAGCCCCGGGCTCCTCTCCTACGAGCAGTACTTC. The full variable domain, completed using reference TRBV5-6 and TRBJ2-7, is DAGVTQSPTHLIKTRGQQVTLRCSPKSGHDTVSWYQQALGQGPQFIFQYYEEEERQRGNFPDRFSGHQFPNYSSELNVNALLLGDSALYLCASSPGLLSYEQYFGPGTRLTVT.

V usage is TRBV21-1 and J usage is TRBJ2-7. TRBV21-1 is a known pseudogene. The CDR3 spans 14 residues. The CDR3 DNA sequence: TGTGCCAGCAGCAAAGTAAGGAACTCCTACGAGCAGTACTTC. This translates into CASSKVRNSYEQYF.

This clonotype was detected many times. J is TRBJ1-1 and V is TRBV25-1; a weak D match, TRBD1 (6 bases). From germline, CDR1 is MGHDK and CDR2 SYGVNS. CDR3 size: 15 residues. Trimming removed 6 bases at V and 3 bases at J, with 17 bases between. The CDR3 coding sequence is TGTGCCAGCAGGAGCGCTGGGGGCGGTCACACTGAAGCTTTCTTT. Translated: CASRSAGGGHTEAFF.

Only a few counts were recorded for this clonotype. The genes are TRBV20-1 and TRBJ2-3; no clear D. Germline V CDR1 and CDR2: DFQATT, SNEGSKA (reference sequence). Trimming cost V 6 bases and J 11 bases, with 15 bases left between them. This CDR3 spans 11 amino acids. The CDR3 DNA is TGCAGTGCCTATGACTCCCCGATGCAGTATTTT. Amino acid sequence: CSAYDSPMQYF.